A single sample is the source of the 9 T cell receptor beta chains below, sequenced in a study of T-cell memory formation after mild COVID-19. MiXCR was run by TCRdb on the 5' RACE reads, yielding one entry per CDR3 protein. The table shows about 270,000 distinct CDR3 sequences, with 15% to 20% occurring only once. Material for sequencing was PBMCs or a T cell subset sorted from them (not recorded which). The receptors originated from a man aged 18 to 29 who had mild COVID-19 (a few samples of this study predate the infection). Cell type and time point are not known.

This chain links TRBV28 with TRBJ1-1; 7 nucleotides align to TRBD1. Germline CDR1 and CDR2: MDHEN and SYDVKM. The junction had 7 bases not matched to a gene; V was cut back by 6 bases and J by 0 bases. This CDR3 spans 15 amino acids. The CDR3 DNA is TGTGCCAGCAGCCCCCCGGGACAGATGAACACTGAAGCTTTCTTT. It translates to CASSPPGQMNTEAFF.

This clonotype was seen more than once but under ten times. The rearrangement joins TRBV7-3 to TRBJ2-7, with D possibly matching TRBD2 (5 bases). Germline CDR1 is SGHTA and CDR2 is FQGTGA. The V end lost 5 bases, the J end lost 0 bases, and 14 bases lay between the germline ends. The CDR3 has 15 residues. CDR3 in DNA: TGTGCCAGCAGCGAGACCCGCCGGGGCTCCTACGAGCAGTACGTC. Its protein product is CASSETRRGSYEQYV.

This clonotype was detected many times. The J gene is TRBJ2-3, the V gene TRBV5-1, with 13 bases aligning to TRBD2. This CDR3 is built from 17 residues. Germline V gives CDR1 SGHRS, CDR2 YFSETQ. With V trimmed by 4 bases and J by 0 bases, 5 bases remained unmatched. CDR3 protein: CASSLGTSGKSTDTQYF. CDR3 bases: TGCGCCAGCAGCCTTGGGACTAGCGGGAAGAGCACAGATACGCAGTATTTT. The complete variable domain, with remaining parts taken from reference TRBV5-1 and TRBJ2-3, reads KAGVTQTPRYLIKTRGQQVTLSCSPISGHRSVSWYQQTPGQGLQFLFEYFSETQRNKGNFPGRFSGRQFSNSRSEMNVSTLELGDSALYLCASSLGTSGKSTDTQYFGPGTRLTVL.

This clonotype has just a few counts. This chain connects TRBV7-3 to TRBJ2-1; D possibly corresponds to TRBD1 (5 bases). This CDR3 has 12 amino acids. Trimming took 5 bases from V and 9 from J, leaving 11 bases between them. Germline V CDR1 and CDR2: SGHTA, FQGTGA. The CDR3 sequence: CASSQLGAEQFF. For the CDR3, the DNA is TGTGCCAGCAGCCAATTAGGGGCTGAGCAGTTCTTC.

V gene TRBV5-1 combines with J gene TRBJ2-7; the D gene is possibly TRBD1 (5 bases). V dropped 7 bases and J dropped 4 bases, with 9 bases sitting between them. This CDR3 contains 11 residues. The germline V gene has CDR1 SGHRS and CDR2 YFSETQ. DNA of the CDR3: TGCGCCAGCCATCAGGGTTACGAGCAGTACTTC. It encodes CASHQGYEQYF. The full variable domain, with the rest looked up from reference TRBV5-1 and TRBJ2-7, is KAGVTQTPRYLIKTRGQQVTLSCSPISGHRSVSWYQQTPGQGLQFLFEYFSETQRNKGNFPGRFSGRQFSNSRSEMNVSTLELGDSALYLCASHQGYEQYFGPGTRLTVT.

This clonotype was observed a handful of times. The chain employs TRBV11-2 and TRBJ2-1; D gene ambiguous. In germline, CDR1 is SGHAT, CDR2 FQNNGV. V lost 0 bases and J 6 bases, leaving 15 bases between the germline ends. The CDR3 has 16 amino acids. In DNA form, the CDR3 reads TGTGCCAGCAGCTTAGACCTCCTCCCCGGCGGCAATGAGCAGTTCTTC. As protein: CASSLDLLPGGNEQFF.

This clonotype was counted many times. This rearrangement joins TRBV3-1 to TRBJ1-5; possible D gene TRBD1, 5 bases. The V and J ends lost 5 bases and 7 bases respectively, with 12 bases between them. Germline loops: CDR1 LGHDT, CDR2 YNNKEL (reference sequence). CDR3 length: 13 amino acids. CDR3 bases: TGTGCCAGCAGCTCACAGGAGGGCCAGCCCCAGCATTTT. Its translation: CASSSQEGQPQHF.

The rearrangement links TRBV5-1 to TRBJ2-6, with D hard to call. The CDR3 contains 13 residues. Germline loops: CDR1 SGHRS, CDR2 YFSETQ. The V gene lost 7 bases and the J gene lost 0 bases, with 5 bases spanning the gap. CDR3 in amino acids: CASGLSGANVLTF. CDR3 DNA sequence: TGCGCCAGCGGTCTCTCTGGGGCCAACGTCCTGACTTTC.

V gene TRBV24-1 combines with J gene TRBJ1-5; D gene unclear. V gave up 6 bases and J gave up 2 bases, with 7 bases separating them. Germline assignment: CDR1 KGHDR and CDR2 SFDVKD. The CDR3 runs to 13 residues. For the CDR3, the DNA is TGTGCCACCAGTTTAGGCGGCAATCAGCCCCAGCATTTT. This gives the protein CATSLGGNQPQHF.